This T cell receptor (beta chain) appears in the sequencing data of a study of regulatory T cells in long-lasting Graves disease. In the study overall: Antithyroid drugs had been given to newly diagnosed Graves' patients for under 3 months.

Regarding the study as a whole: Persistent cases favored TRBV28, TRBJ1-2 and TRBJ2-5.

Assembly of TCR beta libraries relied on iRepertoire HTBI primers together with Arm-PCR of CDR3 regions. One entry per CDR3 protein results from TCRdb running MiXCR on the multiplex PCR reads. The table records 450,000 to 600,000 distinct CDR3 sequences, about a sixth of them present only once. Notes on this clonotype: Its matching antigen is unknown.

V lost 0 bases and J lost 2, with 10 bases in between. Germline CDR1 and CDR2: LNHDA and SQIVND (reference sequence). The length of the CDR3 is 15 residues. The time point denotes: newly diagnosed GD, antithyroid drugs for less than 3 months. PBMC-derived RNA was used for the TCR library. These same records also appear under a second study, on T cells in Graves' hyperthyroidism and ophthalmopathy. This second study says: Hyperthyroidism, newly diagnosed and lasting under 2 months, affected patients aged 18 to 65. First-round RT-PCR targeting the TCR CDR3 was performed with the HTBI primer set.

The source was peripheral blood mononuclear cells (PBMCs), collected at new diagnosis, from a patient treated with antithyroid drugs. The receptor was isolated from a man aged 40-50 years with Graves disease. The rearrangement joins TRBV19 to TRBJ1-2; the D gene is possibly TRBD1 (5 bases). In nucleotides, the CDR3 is TGTGCCAGTAGTATAGATCGGGGACGGAACTATGGCTACACCTTC. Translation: CASSIDRGRNYGYTF.